What follows describes a single TCR beta chain. Its antigen has not been determined. Base-call qualities are not available, and no considerably larger clone is one nucleotide away. Per the germline V gene, SGHTA is the CDR1 and FQGNSA is the CDR2. V drops 5 bases and J drops 0 bases, leaving 11 bases in between. The CDR3 goes from the cysteine to the phenylalanine over 14 residues. This entry keeps only the CDR3 DNA: 42 bases, framed from base 1. TCRbeta CDR3 regions were amplified from genomic DNA using the immunoSEQ Assay, a bias-controlled multiplex PCR. In the source study's methods: The number of nucleated cells in each sample was estimated by amplification of reference gene primers within the assay. To quantify the absolute abundance of each unique TCRbeta CDR3 rearrangement, sequence reads were collapsed and filtered. For each sample, productive Simpson clonality was calculated by taking the square root of Simpson's diversity index across productive rearrangements. Here the immuneACCESS table is served through TCRdb, limited to in-frame sequences with V and J called. Missing clones are a known gap in these copies; in checked studies unresolved V genes cover under half, and the rest lacks a known reason. The V and J calls and clone size were taken over from that table, and D and trimming were inferred from the DNA. This sample holds about 490,000 clones; 80% to 90% were observed only once. 3% to 3.5% of the sample is taken by the ten largest.

This specimen comes from a study of blood T cell repertoires in COVID-19 (dated by TCRdb to between 2020 and 2021). About the investigation overall: Samples covering the acute and convalescent phases of COVID-19 were provided by collaborators in the United States, Italy and Spain. The sample metadata nearly always contained a de-identified subject ID, COVID-19 status, age in years and sex. Subjects who had been exposed to COVID-19, were actively infected with it, or had recovered from it provided the deeply sampled blood TCRbeta repertoires that made up the dataset. Where available, HLA class I and class II types were taken from metadata supplied by the sample provider and were not determined by assay-based typing. The prospective study material was composed of cDNA or gDNA derived from T cells, B-cell-depleted T cells, or PBMCs. A freely available public database, intended as a resource for researchers studying the immune response to SARS-CoV-2, is where the repertoires were released. The samples were drawn from the first 160 participants of the ongoing ImmuneRACE study and from 1,254 subjects provided by 6 global collaborators.

The collaborating institutions used their own protocols to collect whole blood in K2EDTA tubes. For TCRbeta analysis, collaborators shipped samples in one of three forms: frozen whole blood, isolated PBMCs, or DNA extracted from either of those sample types. On the study overall, not on this receptor specifically: How much clinical and demographic metadata was included differed by source and by participant, and the metadata was provided uncurated.

This clonotype was obtained from a human donor in a cohort sampled during active COVID-19. The V and J segments used are TRBV7-2 and TRBJ2-7; matching of 6 bases hints at TRBD1 as the D gene. The sample was peripheral blood. The DNA sequence reads TGTGCCAGCAGCCCCGGACAGTACTCCTACGAGCAGTACTTC. Translated, this gives CASSPGQYSYEQYF. With all but the CDR3 taken from the reference TRBV7-2 and TRBJ2-7 genes, the full variable domain is: GAGVSQSPSNKVTEKGKDVELRCDPISGHTALYWYRQSLGQGLEFLIYFQGNSAPDKSGLPSDRFSAERTGGSVSTLTIQRTQQEDSAVYLCASSPGQYSYEQYFGPGTRLTVT.